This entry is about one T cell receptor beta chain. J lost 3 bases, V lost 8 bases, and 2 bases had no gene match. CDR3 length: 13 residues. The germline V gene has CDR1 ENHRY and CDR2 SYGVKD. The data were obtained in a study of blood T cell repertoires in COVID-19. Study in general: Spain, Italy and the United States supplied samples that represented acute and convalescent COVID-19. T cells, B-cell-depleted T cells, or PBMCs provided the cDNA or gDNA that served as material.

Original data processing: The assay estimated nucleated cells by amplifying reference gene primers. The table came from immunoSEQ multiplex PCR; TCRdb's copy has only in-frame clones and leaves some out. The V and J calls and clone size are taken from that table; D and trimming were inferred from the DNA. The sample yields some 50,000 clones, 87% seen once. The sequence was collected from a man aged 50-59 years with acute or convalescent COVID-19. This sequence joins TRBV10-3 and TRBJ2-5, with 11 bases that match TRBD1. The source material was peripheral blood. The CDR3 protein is CAIGDRGKETQYF. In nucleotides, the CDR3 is TGTGCCATCGGGGACAGGGGGAAAGAGACCCAGTACTTC.